The 5 T cell receptor beta chains below come from one sample, sequenced in a study of blood T cell repertoires in COVID-19. Libraries were prepared by immunoSEQ multiplex PCR; TCRdb keeps only in-frame clonotypes and omits some of them. This sample carries over 45,000 clones, roughly 86% of them seen once, and the ten largest clones take over 7.5%. Material: peripheral blood. The receptor source for this set is a woman older than 75 with acute or convalescent COVID-19.

The J gene is TRBJ1-6, the V gene TRBV5-1; D remains unclear. The V gene lost 5 bases and the J gene lost 8 bases, with 17 bases spanning the gap. The germline V gene encodes CDR1 SGHRS and CDR2 YFSETQ. CDR3 length: 15 amino acids. CDR3: CASRTGQIEDSPLHF. The CDR3 nucleotides are TGCGCCAGCAGGACCGGCCAGATAGAGGATTCACCCCTCCACTTT.

This clone was counted only a few times. The chain combines TRBV4-1 with TRBJ1-4; a possible D gene is TRBD1 (5 bases). Germline CDR1 and CDR2: MGHRA and YSYEKL. This CDR3 comprises 16 residues. V shed 1 base and J shed 8 bases, with 17 bases lying between them. CDR3 protein: CASSQVVSDSREKLFF. CDR3 sequence (DNA): TGCGCCAGCAGCCAAGTGGTATCCGACAGCCGGGAAAAACTGTTTTTT.

In this sample, this clone turned up once. This sequence joins TRBV28 and TRBJ2-5; the match to TRBD2 covers 8 bases. Trimming cost V 5 bases and J 5 bases; bases outside gene matches: 16. There are 17 residues in the CDR3. Germline V gene data show CDR1 as MDHEN and CDR2 as SYDVKM. The CDR3 loop is CASSPISSSGGGETQYF. CDR3 nucleotides: TGTGCCAGCAGTCCAATTAGCTCGTCCGGGGGGGGTGAGACCCAGTACTTC.

The V and J genes are TRBV27 and TRBJ1-4; possibly TRBD1 for D (6 bases). CDR1 and CDR2 from the germline V gene are MNHEY and SMNVEV (reference sequence). V was pared by 4 bases and J by 7 bases, with 16 bases between. The CDR3 runs 15 residues. CDR3 amino acids: CASSSQGQAGEKLFF. The CDR3 nucleotides read TGTGCCAGCAGTTCTCAGGGGCAGGCGGGTGAAAAACTGTTTTTT.

DNA for the CDR3: TGTGCCAGCAGTTTAGGAGGATCTTATGGCTACACCTTC. As protein: CASSLGGSYGYTF. The rearrangement links TRBV28 to TRBJ1-2; no clear D gene. CDR1 is MDHEN, CDR2 SYDVKM, per germline. Trimming cost V 2 bases and J 5 bases, with 9 bases left between them. The CDR3 consists of 13 residues.